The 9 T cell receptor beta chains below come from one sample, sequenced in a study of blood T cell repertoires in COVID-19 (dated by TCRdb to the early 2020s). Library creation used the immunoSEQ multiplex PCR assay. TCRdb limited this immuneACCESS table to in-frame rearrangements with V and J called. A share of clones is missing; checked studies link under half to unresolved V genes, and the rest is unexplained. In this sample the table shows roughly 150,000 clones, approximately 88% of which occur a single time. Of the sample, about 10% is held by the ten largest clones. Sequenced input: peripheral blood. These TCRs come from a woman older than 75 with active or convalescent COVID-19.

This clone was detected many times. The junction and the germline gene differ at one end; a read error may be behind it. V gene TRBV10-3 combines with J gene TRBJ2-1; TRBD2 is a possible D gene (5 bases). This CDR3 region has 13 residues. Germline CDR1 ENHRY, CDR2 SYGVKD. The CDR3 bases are TGTGCCATCAATGAGGGTGGGCGCAATGAGCAGTTCTTC. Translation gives CAINEGGRNEQFF.

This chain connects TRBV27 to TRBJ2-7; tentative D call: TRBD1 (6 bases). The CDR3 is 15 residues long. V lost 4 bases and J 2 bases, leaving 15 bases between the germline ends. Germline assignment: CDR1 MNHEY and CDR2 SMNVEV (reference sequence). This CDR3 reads CASSSPRTVTYEQYF. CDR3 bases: TGTGCCAGCAGTTCACCCCGGACAGTCACCTACGAGCAGTACTTC.

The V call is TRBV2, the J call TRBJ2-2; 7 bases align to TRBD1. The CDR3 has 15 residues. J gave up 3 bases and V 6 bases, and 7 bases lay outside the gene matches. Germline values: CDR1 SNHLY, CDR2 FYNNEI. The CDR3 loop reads CASRTGTVYTGELFF. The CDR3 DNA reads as TGTGCCAGCAGGACCGGGACAGTGTACACCGGGGAGCTGTTTTTT.

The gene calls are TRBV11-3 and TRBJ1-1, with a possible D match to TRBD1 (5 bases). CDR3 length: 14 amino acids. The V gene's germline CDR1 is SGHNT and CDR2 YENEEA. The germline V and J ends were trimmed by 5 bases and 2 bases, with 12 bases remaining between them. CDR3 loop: CASSAVTANTEAFF. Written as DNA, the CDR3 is TGTGCCAGCAGCGCGGTGACAGCTAACACTGAAGCTTTCTTT.

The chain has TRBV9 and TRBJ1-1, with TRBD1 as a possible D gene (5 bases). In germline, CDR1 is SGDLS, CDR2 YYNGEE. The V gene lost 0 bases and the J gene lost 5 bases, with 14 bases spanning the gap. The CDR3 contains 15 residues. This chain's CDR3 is CASSVVEGRYTEAFF. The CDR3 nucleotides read TGTGCCAGCAGCGTAGTGGAGGGGCGGTATACTGAAGCTTTCTTT. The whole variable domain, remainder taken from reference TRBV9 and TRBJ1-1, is DSGVTQTPKHLITATGQRVTLRCSPRSGDLSVYWYQQSLDQGLQFLIQYYNGEERAKGNILERFSAQQFPDLHSELNLSSLELGDSALYFCASSVVEGRYTEAFFGQGTRLTVV.

The CDR3 here is CASSPTAGLTDTQYF. Here the CDR3 DNA reads TGTGCCAGCAGCCCCACCGCGGGGCTCACAGATACGCAGTATTTT. The V gene is TRBV7-2, the J gene TRBJ2-3, with D perhaps TRBD2 (6 bases). V lost 5 bases and J lost 2, with 14 bases in between. There are 15 residues in the CDR3. Germline assignment: CDR1 SGHTA and CDR2 FQGNSA.

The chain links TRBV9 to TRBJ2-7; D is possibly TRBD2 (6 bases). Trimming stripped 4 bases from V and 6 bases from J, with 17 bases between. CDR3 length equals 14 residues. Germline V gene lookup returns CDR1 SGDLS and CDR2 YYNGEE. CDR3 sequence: CASSIRETSSEQYF. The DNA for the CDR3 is TGTGCCAGCAGCATCAGAGAGACTAGTAGCGAGCAGTACTTC.

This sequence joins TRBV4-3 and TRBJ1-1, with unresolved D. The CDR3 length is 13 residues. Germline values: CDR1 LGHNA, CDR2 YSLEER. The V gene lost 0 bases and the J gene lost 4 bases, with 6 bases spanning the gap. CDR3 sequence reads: CASSQERGTEAFF. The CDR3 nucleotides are TGCGCCAGCAGCCAAGAACGGGGCACTGAAGCTTTCTTT.

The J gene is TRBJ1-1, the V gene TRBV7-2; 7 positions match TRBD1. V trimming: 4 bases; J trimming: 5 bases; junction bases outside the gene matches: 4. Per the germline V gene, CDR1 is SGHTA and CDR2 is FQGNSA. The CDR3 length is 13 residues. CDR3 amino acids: CASSYVRGTEAFF. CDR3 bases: TGTGCCAGCAGCTACGTCAGGGGGACTGAAGCTTTCTTT.